The source of this TCR beta chain is a study of low-dose radiotherapy and immunotherapy resistance in tumors. Across the study: With fractions of 0.5 Gy given every 2 weeks, Cohort 1 accumulated a total of 6.5 Gy.

Priming of first-strand cDNA relied on TRAV- and TRBV-specific primers (covering alpha and beta chains). Both a constant-region primer and a V-primer adapter served to amplify TCRs across roughly 20 PCR cycles. MiXCR, run by TCRdb on the reads, gives a single entry per CDR3 protein. The sample records approximately 84,000 distinct CDR3 sequences, roughly a sixth being singletons. Indicated time point: before trial treatment. In the RACIN dose-escalation trial, donors got nivolumab plus ipilimumab with aspirin, cyclophosphamide and radiotherapy. There are many counts of this clonotype. The CDR3 consists of 15 residues. The ends lost 5 bases at V and 1 base at J; junction bases unmatched: 4.

This clonotype was sampled from a male donor with prostate cancer. The sequences come from PBMCs, collected before treatment. The rearrangement uses TRBV12-3 or TRBV12-4 and TRBJ2-5; 10 bases agree with TRBD1. The CDR3 DNA is TGTGCCAGCAGTCCGGGACAGGGGTCCCAAGAGACCCAGTACTTC. Translating gives CASSPGQGSQETQYF.